This T cell receptor (beta chain) was obtained from a study of post-analysis software for immune sequencing data. The study, taken as a whole, reports: Elevated frequency relative to controls characterized four or five TRBV segments in patients, TRBV5-6, TRBV5-1 and TRBV20-1 among them.

Unique molecular identifiers were carried by the TCR beta cDNA libraries. TCRdb called the PCR reads again in MiXCR, with one record for every CDR3 protein. The sample shows roughly 200,000 distinct CDR3 sequences, around 30% of them seen only once. With regard to this clonotype: Its antigen remains unknown.

V was clipped by 3 bases and J by 11 bases; unmatched bases: 8. The germline gives CDR1 SGHTA, CDR2 FQGNSA. This CDR3 has 13 residues. Sequencing was performed on blood. This sequence joins TRBV7-2 and TRBJ2-5; 8 bases map to TRBD2. This TCR was sampled from a girl younger than 18 with multiple sclerosis. The CDR3 nucleotides are TGTGCCAGCAGCTTTAGCGGGGCCAATGAGCAGTACTTC. Amino acid sequence: CASSFSGANEQYF.